These 25 T cell receptor beta chains were all obtained from the same sample, sequenced in a study of cytomegalovirus exposure and HLA in healthy donors. PCR employed 60 Vbeta and 13 Jbeta primers. Profiling relied on immunoSEQ multiplex PCR, and the TCRdb table lists in-frame clones only, not all of them. Of around 200,000 clones in the sample, 77% are singletons; the top ten hold 3.7%. The specimen was PBMCs. The receptors stem from a woman aged 60 to 75 in good health and CMV-seropositive.

The V gene is TRBV2, the J gene TRBJ2-7; no firm D call. V was clipped by 5 bases and J by 6 bases, with 8 bases between them. CDR3 length: 11 residues. The V gene's germline CDR1 is SNHLY and CDR2 FYNNEI. CDR3 region: CASSIHFEQYF. For the CDR3, the DNA is TGTGCCAGCAGTATTCACTTCGAGCAGTACTTC. The complete variable domain, with remaining parts taken from reference TRBV2 and TRBJ2-7, reads EPEVTQTPSHQVTQMGQEVILRCVPISNHLYFYWYRQILGQKVEFLVSFYNNEISEKSEIFDDQFSVERPDGSNFTLKIRSTKLEDSAMYFCASSIHFEQYFGPGTRLTVT.

The V call is TRBV28, the J call TRBJ2-1; TRBD2 might be the D (6 bases). The CDR3 loop spans 14 amino acids. CDR1 and CDR2 from the germline V gene are MDHEN and SYDVKM. V lost 7 bases to trimming and J lost 5 bases, with 15 bases between them. CDR3 bases: TGTGCCAGCACCACCGTGGGACTGAACAATGAGCAGTTCTTC. Amino acid sequence: CASTTVGLNNEQFF.

CDR3 residues: CASSMGQGVFF. The DNA for the CDR3 is TGTGCCAGCTCAATGGGACAGGGGGTTTTCTTT. The V and J genes are TRBV18 and TRBJ1-1; 11 bases match TRBD1. CDR3 size: 11 residues. The germline CDR1 and CDR2 sequences are KGHSH and LQKENI. V trimming: 5 bases; J trimming: 13 bases; junction bases outside the gene matches: 3.

This clone was recorded once. The chain is built from TRBV27 and TRBJ2-7; TRBD1 matches 7 bases. V gave up 5 bases and J gave up 7 bases; unmatched junction bases: 11. The CDR3 extends over 14 amino acids. CDR1 MNHEY and CDR2 SMNVEV come from the germline V gene (reference sequence). The chain's CDR3 is CASSPWTGPGEQYF. DNA for the CDR3: TGTGCCAGCAGTCCTTGGACAGGCCCCGGGGAGCAGTACTTC.

The J gene is TRBJ1-2, the V gene TRBV9; maybe TRBD1 (5 bases). Per germline, CDR1 SGDLS and CDR2 YYNGEE. V shed 5 bases and J shed 8 bases, with 13 bases lying between them. This CDR3 has 12 residues. CDR3 DNA sequence: TGTGCCAGCAGTCCTCGGGGGAAAGGCTACACCTTC. Translating it yields CASSPRGKGYTF. Supplemented by reference TRBV9 and TRBJ1-2, the full variable domain reads DSGVTQTPKHLITATGQRVTLRCSPRSGDLSVYWYQQSLDQGLQFLIQYYNGEERAKGNILERFSAQQFPDLHSELNLSSLELGDSALYFCASSPRGKGYTFGSGTRLTVV.

The rearrangement uses TRBV10-2 and TRBJ1-2; no clear D. CDR3 length: 11 residues. V gave up 8 bases and J gave up 1 base, with 5 bases separating them. CDR1 is WSHSY and CDR2 is SAAADI in the germline V gene. The CDR3, as DNA: TGCGCCAGCGAGGGTAACTATGGCTACACCTTC. Amino acids: CASEGNYGYTF.

This clone was recorded only once. The rearrangement joins TRBV2 to TRBJ1-1; the match to TRBD1 covers 8 bases. V gave up 10 bases and J gave up 3 bases; unmatched junction bases: 7. The CDR3 has 13 residues. Germline V gives CDR1 SNHLY, CDR2 FYNNEI. In DNA form, the CDR3 reads TGTGCCACTCGGACAGGGAGGTACACTGAAGCTTTCTTT. Its translation is CATRTGRYTEAFF.

This rearrangement joins TRBV28 to TRBJ2-7; possibly TRBD1 for D (6 bases). V shed 6 bases and J shed 3 bases, with 6 bases lying between them. Per the germline V gene, CDR1 is MDHEN and CDR2 is SYDVKM. The CDR3 covers 11 residues. The CDR3 bases are TGTGCCAGCAGGGGACACTACGAGCAGTACTTC. Its protein is CASRGHYEQYF.

The chain's CDR3 is CARTGADQETQYF. CDR3 DNA sequence: TGTGCCCGAACTGGGGCGGACCAAGAGACCCAGTACTTC. The chain uses TRBV30 and TRBJ2-5, with D tentatively TRBD1 (5 bases). From germline, CDR1 is GTSNPN and CDR2 SVGIG (reference sequence). The CDR3 has 13 residues. V was clipped by 8 bases and J by 0 bases, with 13 bases between them.

This clone was seen once. The rearrangement links TRBV5-1 to TRBJ1-1; D is possibly TRBD1 (6 bases). V shed 7 bases and J shed 1 base, with 14 bases lying between them. Germline V gene lookup returns CDR1 SGHRS and CDR2 YFSETQ. The CDR3 has 14 amino acids. CDR3 region: CASRNREPNTEAFF. CDR3 nucleotides: TGCGCCAGCCGGAACAGGGAACCGAACACTGAAGCTTTCTTT.

The chain is built from TRBV25-1 and TRBJ1-2; D is unclear. Trimming pared 5 bases from V and 6 bases from J, leaving 13 bases between. The length of the CDR3 is 13 residues. The germline gives CDR1 MGHDK, CDR2 SYGVNS. The CDR3 nucleotides are TGTGCCAGCAGTCAGCGTCTAGGAGATGGCTACACCTTC. Its protein is CASSQRLGDGYTF.

The rearrangement joins TRBV11-2 to TRBJ2-5; 8 bases match TRBD2. The CDR3 loop spans 14 amino acids. Looked up from germline, CDR1 is SGHAT and CDR2 is FQNNGV. V shed 0 bases and J 7 bases; nucleotides not matched to a gene: 4. In DNA, the CDR3 is TGTGCCAGCAGCTTAGATCTAGCGGGCTCGACCCAGTACTTC. Amino acids: CASSLDLAGSTQYF.

The chain carries TRBV28 and TRBJ1-2; 7 positions agree with TRBD1. V dropped 5 bases and J dropped 0; count of bases not matched to a gene: 18. This CDR3 has 19 residues. Per germline, CDR1 MDHEN and CDR2 SYDVKM. CDR3 sequence (DNA): TGTGCCAGCAGTCTTTATGGGGGCACAGGGGTAGGGGCTAACTATGGCTACACCTTC. It codes for CASSLYGGTGVGANYGYTF.

The V and J genes are TRBV4-2 and TRBJ2-1; 7 positions match TRBD1. The CDR3 spans 17 residues. Germline CDR1 reads LGHNA; CDR2 reads YNFKEQ. After removal of 6 bases from V and 0 bases from J, the junction contained 11 bases not matched to a gene. The chain's CDR3 is CASSLTGVKSSYNEQFF. The CDR3 coding sequence is TGTGCCAGCAGTCTTACAGGGGTGAAAAGCTCCTACAATGAGCAGTTCTTC.

This clone was counted only a few times. The chain couples TRBV7-2 to TRBJ2-7; TRBD2 matches at 16 bases. Losses at the gene ends were 3 bases for V and 2 bases for J; bases not matched to a gene: 10. The CDR3 runs to 19 residues. Germline V CDR1 and CDR2: SGHTA, FQGNSA. CDR3 nucleotide sequence: TGTGCCAGCAGCTTCGGGGGACTAGCGGGAGGGCCAAAAACCTACGAGCAGTACTTC. This translates into CASSFGGLAGGPKTYEQYF.

This rearrangement joins TRBV5-6 to TRBJ2-2; 10 bases fit TRBD1. V gave up 5 bases and J gave up 6 bases; unmatched junction bases: 7. The CDR3 spans 15 residues. From germline, CDR1 is SGHDT and CDR2 YYEEEE. CDR3 loop: CASSSGTGASGELFF. In DNA, the CDR3 is TGTGCCAGCAGTTCCGGGACAGGGGCATCCGGGGAGCTGTTTTTT.

The gene calls are TRBV5-1 and TRBJ2-7; maybe TRBD1 (6 bases). Germline assignment: CDR1 SGHRS and CDR2 YFSETQ. The CDR3 covers 16 residues. The V end was cut by 5 bases, the J end by 7 bases, with 25 bases between. Here the CDR3 DNA reads TGCGCCAGCAGATTATTTGTTCAGGGGAAGAGGGGGGAGCAGTACTTC. Its protein is CASRLFVQGKRGEQYF.

V is TRBV10-3 and J is TRBJ1-3, with D perhaps matching TRBD1 (6 bases). There are 14 residues in the CDR3. The germline V gene has CDR1 ENHRY and CDR2 SYGVKD. V was cut by 5 bases and J by 8 bases, with 16 bases left in between. The CDR3 here is CAISPLGRGDTIYF. The CDR3 DNA is TGTGCCATCAGTCCCCTGGGCAGGGGAGACACCATATATTTT.

In its sample, this clone was seen a few times. The chain is built from TRBV6-6 and TRBJ2-7; 12 bases map to TRBD1. Per germline, CDR1 MNHNY and CDR2 SVGAGI (reference sequence). This CDR3 region has 15 residues. Trimming removed 4 bases from V and 7 bases from J; junction bases left unmatched: 8. The CDR3 nucleotides read TGTGCCAGCAGTTCCCCGGGACAGGGGGCGGGAGAGCAGTACTTC. Its translation is CASSSPGQGAGEQYF.

The J gene is TRBJ1-2, the V gene TRBV30, with a possible D match to TRBD1 (6 bases). Trimming removed 0 bases at V and 8 bases at J, with 10 bases between. Germline CDR1 is GTSNPN and CDR2 is SVGIG (reference sequence). This CDR3 is 12 amino acids long. CDR3 protein: CAWSVYREGYTF. Here the CDR3 DNA reads TGTGCCTGGAGTGTTTACAGGGAAGGCTACACCTTC.

This sequence joins TRBV18 and TRBJ1-3; 7 bases are a match to TRBD1. V shed 3 bases, J shed 4 bases, and the junction held 6 bases outside the gene matches. CDR3 size: 15 residues. Germline V CDR1 and CDR2: KGHSH, LQKENI. The CDR3 loop reads CASSPEGAIGNTIYF. As DNA, the CDR3 is TGTGCCAGCTCACCCGAGGGGGCGATCGGAAACACCATATATTTT.

The V and J genes are TRBV2 and TRBJ2-1; 14 nucleotides align to TRBD2. CDR1 is SNHLY, CDR2 FYNNEI, per germline. V was pared by 4 bases and J by 7 bases, with 3 bases of the junction left unmatched. This CDR3 contains 15 residues. CDR3 region: CASSGGTSGRNEQFF. In DNA form, the CDR3 reads TGTGCCAGCAGTGGCGGGACTAGCGGGAGAAATGAGCAGTTCTTC.

In this sample, this clone turned up a few times. J is TRBJ2-3 and V is TRBV5-4; 14 bases are shared with TRBD2. Germline assignment: CDR1 SGHNT and CDR2 YYREEE (reference sequence). The CDR3 runs to 16 residues. V shed 4 bases and J 2 bases; nucleotides not matched to a gene: 3. The CDR3 reads CASSKGLAGATDTQYF. CDR3 coding DNA: TGTGCCAGCAGCAAGGGACTAGCGGGGGCCACAGATACGCAGTATTTT. Looking up the rest from reference TRBV5-4 and TRBJ2-3 gives the full variable domain: ETGVTQSPTHLIKTRGQQVTLRCSSQSGHNTVSWYQQALGQGPQFIFQYYREEENGRGNFPPRFSGLQFPNYSSELNVNALELDDSALYLCASSKGLAGATDTQYFGPGTRLTVL.

The chain uses TRBV19 and TRBJ1-5; the match to TRBD1 covers 12 bases. Germline V gene data show CDR1 as LNHDA and CDR2 as SQIVND (reference sequence). The length of the CDR3 is 15 residues. V gave up 1 base and J gave up 7 bases; unmatched junction bases: 2. This CDR3 is CASSIGGTGGQPQHF. Here the CDR3 DNA reads TGTGCCAGTAGTATAGGTGGGACAGGGGGCCAGCCCCAGCATTTT.

The sample holds a few counts of this clone. The chain combines TRBV29-1 with TRBJ2-3; perhaps TRBD2 as D (6 bases). Per the germline V gene, CDR1 is SQVTM and CDR2 is ANQGSEA. The V gene lost 5 bases and the J gene lost 3 bases, with 15 bases spanning the gap. This CDR3 is built from 14 residues. The CDR3 nucleotides are TGCAGCGTTAGGAGGGGTATCGGTACAGATACGCAGTATTTT. Protein product: CSVRRGIGTDTQYF.